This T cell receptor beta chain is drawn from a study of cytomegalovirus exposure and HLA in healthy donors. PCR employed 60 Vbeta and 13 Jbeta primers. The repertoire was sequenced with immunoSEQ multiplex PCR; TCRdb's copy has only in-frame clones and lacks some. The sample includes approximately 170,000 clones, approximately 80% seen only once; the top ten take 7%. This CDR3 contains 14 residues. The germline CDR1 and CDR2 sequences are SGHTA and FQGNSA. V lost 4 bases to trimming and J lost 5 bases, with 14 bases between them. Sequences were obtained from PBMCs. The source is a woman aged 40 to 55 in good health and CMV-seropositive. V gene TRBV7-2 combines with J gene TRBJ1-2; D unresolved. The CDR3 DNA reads TGTGCCAGCAGCTCCGGGGAAACGGAGTATGGCTACACCTTC. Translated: CASSSGETEYGYTF.